Listed below are T cell receptor beta chains from one sample, sequenced in a study of blood T cell repertoires in COVID-19. This table comes from immunoSEQ multiplex PCR, and its TCRdb copy is limited to in-frame clones, with some not included. The sample carries under 300,000 clones, roughly nine tenths recorded once. The sequenced material came from PBMCs or T cells enriched from blood (not recorded which). Receptor source: a woman between 18 and 29 years old who had recovered from COVID-19. Both conserved end residues are part of each CDR3. Fields, in order: clone size, J gene, D gene, V gene, CDR3 protein, CDR3 DNA. A D gene is named only where the DNA matches it firmly. Expanded clones get a size class; other rows say once, few or many, or leave the size out.

>.|TRBJ1-2|TRBD1|TRBV6-5
CASRRPGQYGYTF
TGTGCCAGCAGACGTCCGGGACAGTATGGCTACACCTTC
>.|TRBJ1-1|.|TRBV6-5
CASSYSGQLNTEAFF
TGTGCCAGCAGTTACTCAGGACAGTTGAATACTGAAGCTTTCTTT
>.|TRBJ1-5|.|TRBV5-1
CASSLGQNQPQHF
TGCGCCAGCAGCCTCGGACAGAATCAGCCCCAGCATTTT
>.|TRBJ1-2|.|TRBV5-6
CASSLGAGYTF
TGTGCCAGCAGCTTGGGGGCTGGCTACACCTTC
>.|TRBJ1-1|.|TRBV18
CASSPLPGESGEAFF
TGTGCCAGCTCACCACTTCCAGGGGAGTCGGGAGAAGCTTTCTTT
>.|TRBJ1-4|TRBD1|TRBV5-1
CASSLRGGQGDEKLFF
TGCGCCAGCAGCTTGCGGGGGGGACAGGGAGATGAAAAACTGTTTTTT
>.|TRBJ1-1|.|TRBV10-1
CASSAGWATEAFF
TGCGCCAGCAGCGCAGGGTGGGCGACTGAAGCTTTCTTT
>once|TRBJ1-1|.|TRBV3-1/TRBV3-2
CASSQGSAPEAFF
TGTGCCAGCAGCCAAGGCAGCGCGCCTGAAGCTTTCTTT
>.|TRBJ2-1|TRBD2|TRBV19
CASSIAAGVPKGEQFF
TGTGCCAGTAGTATAGCGGCGGGGGTACCGAAAGGTGAGCAGTTCTTC
>.|TRBJ2-3|TRBD1|TRBV7-9
CASSLTVQGSTDTQYF
TGTGCCAGCAGCTTAACCGTACAGGGGAGCACAGATACGCAGTATTTT
>.|TRBJ1-2|TRBD1|TRBV6-5
CASSRQGSYGYTF
TGTGCCAGCAGCCGACAGGGTTCGTATGGCTACACCTTC
>.|TRBJ2-3|TRBD2|TRBV14
CASRATSGTSVSDTQYF
TGTGCCAGCAGAGCCACTTCCGGGACTAGTGTCTCAGATACGCAGTATTTT
>.|TRBJ2-7|TRBD1|TRBV25-1
CASSELVQGMFGEQYF
TGTGCCAGCAGTGAATTAGTACAGGGGATGTTTGGCGAGCAGTACTTC
>.|TRBJ1-4|.|TRBV4-1
CASSPGGEKLFF
TGCGCCAGCAGCCCAGGTGGGGAAAAACTGTTTTTT
>.|TRBJ2-7|.|TRBV15
CATSRGDLHLGPYEQYF
TGTGCCACCAGCAGAGGGGACTTACACTTAGGCCCCTACGAGCAGTACTTC
>.|TRBJ2-2|TRBD1|TRBV5-4
CASRRQGQTGELFF
TGTGCCAGCAGGAGACAGGGTCAGACCGGGGAGCTGTTTTTT
>.|TRBJ1-2|TRBD1|TRBV3-1/TRBV3-2
CASSPLRDRLNYGYTF
TGTGCCAGCAGCCCCCTTCGGGACAGGCTTAACTATGGCTACACCTTC
>.|TRBJ2-7|TRBD1|TRBV6-5
CASSQPRTGAYEQYF
TGTGCCAGCAGTCAACCGAGGACAGGAGCCTACGAGCAGTACTTC
>.|TRBJ1-6|TRBD1|TRBV5-4
CASSLGQGNNSPLHF
TGTGCCAGCAGCTTAGGACAGGGCAATAATTCACCCCTCCACTTT
>.|TRBJ1-3|TRBD1|TRBV28
CASSLGTGGSGNTIYF
TGTGCCAGCAGTCTAGGGACAGGGGGTTCAGGAAACACCATATATTTT
>few|TRBJ2-1|.|TRBV4-2
CASRGRSYNEQFF
TGTGCCAGCAGGGGCAGGTCCTACAATGAGCAGTTCTTC
>.|TRBJ2-3|.|TRBV6-4
CASSDGGSRLDTQYF
TGTGCCAGCAGTGACGGCGGGTCGCGACTTGATACGCAGTATTTT
>.|TRBJ2-7|TRBD1|TRBV10-2
CASSDWTGAYEQYF
TGCGCCAGCAGTGATTGGACAGGGGCCTACGAGCAGTACTTC
>.|TRBJ2-1|.|TRBV30
CAWTAEGLEQFF
TGTGCCTGGACCGCCGAGGGACTTGAGCAGTTCTTC
>once|TRBJ2-1|TRBD1|TRBV28
CASSTPDRVYNEQFF
TGTGCCAGCAGTACTCCGGACAGGGTCTACAATGAGCAGTTCTTC
>once|TRBJ2-1|.|TRBV11-3
CASSRRDGHNEQFF
TGTGCCAGCAGCAGGCGGGACGGACACAATGAGCAGTTCTTC
>.|TRBJ1-5|TRBD1|TRBV12-3/TRBV12-4
CASGGTGNQPQHF
TGTGCCAGCGGCGGGACAGGAAATCAGCCCCAGCATTTT
>.|TRBJ2-7|.|TRBV5-1
CASSLGLTATYEQYF
TGCGCCAGCAGCCTGGGCCTGACAGCAACCTACGAGCAGTACTTC
>once|TRBJ1-4|.|TRBV11-2
CASSSFEKLFF
TGTGCCAGCAGCTCTTTTGAAAAACTGTTTTTT
>.|TRBJ2-7|TRBD2|TRBV2
CASSEGAGESYEQYF
TGTGCCAGCAGTGAAGGGGCGGGGGAATCCTACGAGCAGTACTTC
>.|TRBJ2-5|.|TRBV5-6
CASSLLGASYQETQYF
TGTGCCAGCAGCTTGTTAGGGGCGTCGTACCAAGAGACCCAGTACTTC
>.|TRBJ1-4|TRBD1|TRBV2
CASWPGGPVVNEKLFF
TGTGCCAGCTGGCCAGGGGGACCGGTAGTAAATGAAAAACTGTTTTTT
>.|TRBJ2-1|TRBD1|TRBV27
CASSSPGQALQSSYNEQFF
TGTGCCAGCAGTTCTCCGGGACAGGCCCTTCAAAGCTCCTACAATGAGCAGTTCTTC
>.|TRBJ1-2|.|TRBV3-1/TRBV3-2
CASSQVAGEHGYTF
TGTGCCAGCAGCCAAGTAGCAGGGGAGCATGGCTACACCTTC
>.|TRBJ2-4|.|TRBV6-5
CASSYIGLAKNIQYF
TGTGCCAGCAGTTATATTGGACTAGCCAAAAACATTCAGTACTTC
>.|TRBJ2-3|TRBD2|TRBV2
CASSGLAGELDTQYF
TGTGCCAGCAGCGGACTAGCGGGGGAACTTGATACGCAGTATTTT
>.|TRBJ1-5|.|TRBV2
CASSEGGTFNQPQHF
TGTGCCAGCAGTGAAGGGGGCACATTCAATCAGCCCCAGCATTTT
>.|TRBJ2-2|TRBD2|TRBV10-3
CAISEMRTSGDTGELFF
TGTGCCATCAGTGAAATGAGGACTAGCGGGGACACCGGGGAGCTGTTTTTT
>.|TRBJ1-3|TRBD1|TRBV19
CASGTTGGLGNTIYF
TGTGCCAGTGGGACGACAGGGGGCTTGGGAAACACCATATATTTT
>once|TRBJ1-4|.|TRBV11-2
CASSLVDSKQKLFF
TGTGCCAGCAGCTTAGTAGATTCGAAGCAAAAACTGTTTTTT
>.|TRBJ1-5|TRBD1|TRBV6-5
CASSSGTGGYQPQHF
TGTGCCAGCAGCTCCGGGACAGGGGGTTACCAGCCCCAGCATTTT
>once|TRBJ2-6|.|TRBV5-8
CASSLGTAFSGANVLTF
TGTGCCAGCAGCTTGGGGACAGCCTTCTCTGGGGCCAACGTCCTGACTTTC
>once|TRBJ2-5|TRBD2|TRBV4-2
CASALSPSGGETQYF
TGTGCCAGCGCCTTATCGCCCAGCGGGGGGGAGACCCAGTACTTC
>.|TRBJ1-1|TRBD1|TRBV19
CASSIGQVMNTEAFF
TGTGCCAGTAGTATCGGACAGGTGATGAACACTGAAGCTTTCTTT
>few|TRBJ1-1|.|TRBV5-1
CASSLGAGLNTEAFF
TGCGCCAGCAGCTTGGGAGCAGGGTTGAACACTGAAGCTTTCTTT
>.|TRBJ2-7|.|TRBV6-5
CATRSLENSYEQYF
TGTGCCACCAGATCACTGGAGAACTCCTACGAGCAGTACTTC
>.|TRBJ2-2|TRBD2|TRBV19
CASSISGLAGGSWDGELFF
TGTGCCAGTAGTATCTCGGGCCTAGCGGGGGGGTCATGGGACGGGGAGCTGTTTTTT
>.|TRBJ2-7|.|TRBV5-6
CASSLDGQPYEQYF
TGTGCCAGCAGCTTAGACGGACAGCCCTACGAGCAGTACTTC
>.|TRBJ1-1|.|TRBV5-1
CASSLNPTMNTEAFF
TGCGCCAGCAGCTTGAATCCGACTATGAACACTGAAGCTTTCTTT
>.|TRBJ1-4|.|TRBV9
CASSVDPGVNEKLFF
TGTGCCAGCAGCGTAGATCCAGGGGTGAATGAAAAACTGTTTTTT
>.|TRBJ1-2|.|TRBV11-2
CASSLGQNYGYTF
TGTGCCAGCAGCTTAGGACAGAACTATGGCTACACCTTC
>.|TRBJ2-3|TRBD2|TRBV5-1
CASSLDLAGADTQYF
TGCGCCAGCAGCTTGGATCTAGCGGGGGCAGATACGCAGTATTTT
>once|TRBJ1-1|.|TRBV5-1
CASTQGSGTEAFF
TGCGCCAGCACTCAGGGCTCCGGGACTGAAGCTTTCTTT
>.|TRBJ1-4|TRBD1|TRBV28
CASSSPGGAYEKLFF
TGTGCCAGCAGTTCCCCAGGGGGCGCATATGAAAAACTGTTTTTT
>.|TRBJ1-1|.|TRBV18
CASSPSVDHNTEAFF
TGTGCCAGCTCACCATCTGTAGATCACAACACTGAAGCTTTCTTT
>.|TRBJ2-7|TRBD1|TRBV9
CASSVAVGAGGIYEQYF
TGTGCCAGCAGCGTAGCTGTTGGGGCAGGGGGCATTTACGAGCAGTACTTC
>.|TRBJ1-2|.|TRBV25-1
CASSEASEPGFYGYTF
TGTGCCAGCAGTGAAGCTAGCGAGCCTGGGTTCTATGGCTACACCTTC